Sequencing of this TCR beta chain was carried out in a study of regulatory and conventional T cells in RAG deficiency. Notes on this clone: Its antigen remains unknown.

Assay: immunoSEQ multiplex PCR; the TCRdb copy retains only in-frame clones and omits some. There are around 10,000 clones in the sample; 89% occur only once, and over 1% lies in the top ten. Genomic DNA came from blood regulatory T cells gated CD4+ CD25-high CD127-low. General study points: In Omenn syndrome, sorted "Tregs" may be peripherally activated cells. Treg unique TCR beta sequences were approximately 100-fold fewer in Omenn syndrome and CID/AS patients than controls. In Omenn syndrome, Treg and Tconv repertoires overlapped >80%.

Germline values: CDR1 SGHRS, CDR2 YFSETQ. CDR3 size: 14 residues. V dropped 4 bases and J dropped 5 bases, with 15 bases sitting between them. The sample also formed part of further work on regulatory T cells. That paper notes: Amplification used 52 TRBV primers and 13 TRBJ primers. Skewed V and J usage and few unique V-J pairs marked patient repertoires, most in Tregs.

The chain joins TRBV5-1 to TRBJ2-5; D perhaps matches TRBD1 (6 bases). Sequenced material: Tregs sorted from blood. The sequence came from a human donor in good health. CDR3 loop: CASSTGQLFETQYF. For the CDR3, the DNA is TGCGCCAGCAGCACCGGACAGTTGTTCGAGACCCAGTACTTC.